The clone carrying this T cell receptor beta chain was counted at least ten times. Via MiXCR, TCRdb re-called the 5' RACE reads, giving one row per CDR3 protein. This table holds around 67,000 distinct CDR3 sequences, roughly 5% found once. The sample belongs to a study of neurological immune-mediated disorders. Germline V gene sequence: CDR1 WSHSY, CDR2 SAAADI. CDR3 length equals 11 residues. Trimming took off 7 bases at V and 3 bases at J, with 3 bases between the two ends. The source material was PBMCs. The receptor comes from a man between 18 and 35 years old with multiple sclerosis. The rearrangement links TRBV10-2 to TRBJ2-2; unclear D gene. The DNA of the CDR3 is TGCGCCAGCACTTACACCGGGGAGCTGTTTTTT. This encodes CASTYTGELFF.